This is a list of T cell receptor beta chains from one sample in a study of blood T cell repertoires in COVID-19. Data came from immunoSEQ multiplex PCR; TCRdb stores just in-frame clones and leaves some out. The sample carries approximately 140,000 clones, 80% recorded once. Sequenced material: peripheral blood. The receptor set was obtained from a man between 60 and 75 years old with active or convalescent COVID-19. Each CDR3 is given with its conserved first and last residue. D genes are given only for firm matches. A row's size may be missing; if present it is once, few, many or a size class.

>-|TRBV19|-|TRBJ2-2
CASTPTVGNTGELFF
TGTGCCAGTACCCCGACAGTCGGCAACACCGGGGAGCTGTTTTTT
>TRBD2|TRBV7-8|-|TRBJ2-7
CASSYLAGGPEQYF
TGTGCCAGCAGCTACTTAGCGGGAGGGCCCGAGCAGTACTTC
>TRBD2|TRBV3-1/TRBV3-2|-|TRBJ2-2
CASSQDPRTSGGRTGELFF
TGTGCCAGCAGCCAAGATCCTCGGACTAGCGGGGGAAGGACCGGGGAGCTGTTTTTT
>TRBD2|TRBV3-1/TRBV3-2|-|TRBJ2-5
CASSHATSGRETQYF
TGTGCCAGCAGCCACGCGACTAGCGGGAGAGAGACCCAGTACTTC
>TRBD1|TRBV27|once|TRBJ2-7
CASSLGTGAYEQYF
TGTGCCAGCAGTCTCGGGACAGGGGCCTACGAGCAGTACTTC
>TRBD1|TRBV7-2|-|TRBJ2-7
CASSLGDRATREQYF
TGTGCCAGCAGCTTAGGAGACAGGGCCACCCGGGAGCAGTACTTC
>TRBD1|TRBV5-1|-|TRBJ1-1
CASISGTGNTEAFF
TGCGCCAGCATCTCCGGGACAGGGAACACTGAAGCTTTCTTT
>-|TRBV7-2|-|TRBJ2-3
CASSLMSYTDTQYF
TGTGCCAGCAGCTTAATGTCCTACACAGATACGCAGTATTTT
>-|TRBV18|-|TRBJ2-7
CASSPTTYEQYF
TGTGCCAGCTCTCCCACTACCTACGAGCAGTACTTC
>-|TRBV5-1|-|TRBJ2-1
CASSLGVRYHEQFF
TGCGCCAGCAGCTTGGGTGTCAGATACCATGAGCAGTTCTTC
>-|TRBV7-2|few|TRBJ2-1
CASSATGFSENEQFF
TGTGCCAGCAGCGCCACGGGGTTCTCAGAGAATGAGCAGTTCTTC
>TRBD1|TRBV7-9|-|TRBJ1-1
CASSLRQGGNTEAFF
TGTGCCAGCAGCTTACGACAGGGTGGGAACACTGAAGCTTTCTTT
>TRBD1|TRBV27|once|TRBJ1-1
CASSLGQGRTEAFF
TGTGCCAGCAGTCTCGGACAGGGGAGGACTGAAGCTTTCTTT
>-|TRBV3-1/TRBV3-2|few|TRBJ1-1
CASSPPENTEAFF
TGTGCCAGCAGCCCCCCAGAGAACACTGAAGCTTTCTTT
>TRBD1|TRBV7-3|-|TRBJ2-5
CASSSSGGQTQYF
TGTGCCAGCAGCTCATCAGGGGGACAGACCCAGTACTTC
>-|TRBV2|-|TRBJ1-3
CASIPGGGLSGNTIYF
TGTGCCAGCATCCCTGGCGGGGGATTGTCTGGAAACACCATATATTTT
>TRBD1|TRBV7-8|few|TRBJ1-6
CASSEGAWNSPLHF
TGTGCCAGCAGCGAGGGGGCGTGGAACTCACCCCTCCACTTT
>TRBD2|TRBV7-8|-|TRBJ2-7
CASRLVPNAGGNYEQYF
TGTGCCAGCAGGCTAGTACCTAACGCGGGAGGAAACTACGAGCAGTACTTC